The sequence of this T cell receptor beta chain was determined in a study of T cell repertoires in cytomegalovirus infection. TCRdb called the reads again in MiXCR, with one record for every CDR3 protein. Of 60,000 to 85,000 distinct CDR3 sequences listed, approximately 22% are singletons. CDR3 size: 14 residues. The germline V and J ends were trimmed by 7 bases and 0 bases, with 12 bases remaining between them. On this clonotype: Its antigen is not known.

This clonotype was sampled from a human donor in good health (CMV status not recorded). Some clones in this sample may be carry-over from other donors' samples. V usage is TRBV12-3 or TRBV12-4 and J usage is TRBJ1-2, with D possibly being TRBD1 (5 bases). The sample taken for sequencing was PBMCs, sequenced either directly or after in vitro stimulation (not recorded which). CDR3 DNA: TGTGCCAGCACCTTCGGGGGGGCTAACTATGGCTACACCTTC. This codes for CASTFGGANYGYTF.